This T cell receptor (beta chain) came from a study of T cell responses to AZD1222 COVID-19 vaccine. Concerning this clone: Its antigen is not known.

The study's findings and limits: Just 5 or 6 AZD1222 recipients tested seropositive at baseline.

The data were produced by immunoSEQ multiplex PCR, yet TCRdb's version contains in-frame clones alone and is incomplete. The sample lists around 100,000 clones, about 80% occurring once. CDR3 size: 16 residues. V lost 4 bases to trimming and J lost 4 bases, with 17 bases between them. Per the germline V gene, CDR1 is MNHEY and CDR2 is SVGAGI. The source is an adult in good health. This chain joins TRBV6-5 and TRBJ1-3; possibly TRBD1 for D (5 bases). Sequenced here: peripheral blood, sampled on day 0 of AZD1222 vaccination. The chain's CDR3 is CASSFGWGRLGNTIYF. CDR3 nucleotide sequence: TGTGCCAGCAGTTTTGGGTGGGGCCGGCTCGGAAACACCATATATTTT.